Here is one T cell receptor (beta chain) with its context. What it binds is not known. Here immunoSEQ multiplex PCR was the method, and the copy in TCRdb shows in-frame clones only, minus some. The repertoire holds over a million clones, with 96% as singletons. The data originate from a study of shared clonotypes between healthy human individuals. Study-wide results and caveats: The study generally estimated greater richness for naive than memory subsets. Genetic and exposure-history diversity was limited by the small donor number. The generation probabilities recorded for non-shared clonotypes fell below those of clonotypes shared by all four donors.

V gave up 4 bases and J gave up 0 bases, with 15 bases separating them. Germline V CDR1 and CDR2: MNHNS, SASEGT. The CDR3 length is 16 residues. Material: naive CD4+ T cells sorted from blood. Subset meaning: CD45RA+ positively selected. The V and J genes are TRBV6-1 and TRBJ1-1; weak D call: TRBD1 (5 bases). The TCR was taken from a man aged 25 to 40 in good health. The CDR3, as DNA: TGTGCCAGCAGTGCTAATGAAGGGACCGTGAACACTGAAGCTTTCTTT. Translated, it gives CASSANEGTVNTEAFF.